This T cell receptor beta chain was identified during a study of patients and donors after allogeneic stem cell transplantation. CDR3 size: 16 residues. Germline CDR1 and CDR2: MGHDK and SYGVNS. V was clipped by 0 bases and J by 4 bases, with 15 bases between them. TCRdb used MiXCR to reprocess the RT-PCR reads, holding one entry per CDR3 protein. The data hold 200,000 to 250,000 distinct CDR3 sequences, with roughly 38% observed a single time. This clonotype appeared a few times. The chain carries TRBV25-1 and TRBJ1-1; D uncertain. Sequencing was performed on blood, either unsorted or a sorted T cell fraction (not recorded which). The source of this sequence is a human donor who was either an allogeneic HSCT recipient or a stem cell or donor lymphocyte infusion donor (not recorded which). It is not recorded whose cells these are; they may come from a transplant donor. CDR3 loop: CASSEYVGVPGTEAFF. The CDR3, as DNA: TGTGCCAGCAGTGAATATGTTGGGGTCCCCGGCACTGAAGCTTTCTTT.